This T cell receptor beta chain stems from a study of identical twins. A remark on this clonotype: Antigen: not known.

J gave up 1 base and V 0 bases, and 3 bases lay outside the gene matches. CDR3 size: 16 residues. Germline CDR1 and CDR2: MGHDK and SYGVNS. Overall study findings and caveats: In cord blood, abundant beta clonotypes had fewer insertions; memory showed no trend. Conclusions rested on cross-sectional statistics rather than following the same donors. Because invariant MAIT and iNKT cells could be present, zero-insertion analyses could be partly confounded.

Via MiXCR, TCRdb re-called the 5' RACE reads, giving one row per CDR3 protein. The table shows roughly 1,500,000 distinct CDR3 sequences, with under 35% occurring only once. J is TRBJ1-1 and V is TRBV25-1, with 9 bases matching TRBD1. The sample was cord blood. The clonotype was recovered from a newborn girl in good health. CDR3 DNA: TGTGCCAGCAGTGAATATACAGGGGGCGGGAACACTGAAGCTTTCTTT. Encoded protein: CASSEYTGGGNTEAFF. Variable domain in full (rest from reference TRBV25-1 and TRBJ1-1): EADIYQTPRYLVIGTGKKITLECSQTMGHDKMYWYQQDPGMELHLIHYSYGVNSTEKGDLSSESTVSRIRTEHFPLTLESARPSHTSQYLCASSEYTGGGNTEAFFGQGTRLTVV.